This entry describes one T cell receptor beta chain. Its specificity is not known. The sample is drawn from a study of OX40 agonist ivuxolimab in advanced cancers. Study information: Patients were treated with intravenous ivuxolimab, dosed at 0.01 to 10 mg/kg and infused every 2 weeks.

Clones were read by immunoSEQ multiplex PCR, and TCRdb kept only the in-frame ones, dropping some. The profile shows 25,000 to 30,000 clones, around four fifths of them singletons. Between the trimmed V and J ends, which lost 0 bases and 1 base, there was a span of 11 bases. Looked up from germline, CDR1 is SGHRS and CDR2 is YFSETQ. This CDR3 is built from 15 residues. Cycle 7 day 1, cycle 4 day 1, and baseline were the timepoints at which blood was sampled. The study, taken as a whole, reports: The mean number of expanded clones was higher in CD8+ T cells than in CD4+. At 0.1 to 3.0 mg/kg and by week 6, CD4+ and CD8+ T cells in the blood had expanded clonally.

The gene calls are TRBV5-1 and TRBJ2-7; D possibly matches TRBD1 or TRBD2 (6 bases each). The sequence came from an adult with an advanced solid tumor such as melanoma, head and neck, liver or kidney cancer. Specimen: CD4+ or CD8+ T cells sorted from blood, collected in a trial of the OX40 agonist ivuxolimab. The DNA for the CDR3 is TGCGCCAGCAGCTTGGAAGGGGGGCCTTCCTACGAGCAGTACTTC. It specifies CASSLEGGPSYEQYF.